This T cell receptor beta chain was obtained from a study of T-cell reconstitution after alpha-beta-depleted transplantation in children. Study-level findings and limits: Surviving recipient T cells and thymic progenitors accounted for the high day-60 TCRbeta diversity observed in some patients. T-cell counts and diversity at one year post-transplant came mainly from newly produced T cells. In patients about two months after transplant, alpha-beta T cells reportedly arose from several hundred expanded graft clones.

Notes on this clonotype: The antigen is undetermined.

For TCRbeta, the library was prepared with unique molecular identifiers. TCRdb fed the PCR reads into MiXCR, producing one record per CDR3 protein. This sample has about a million distinct CDR3 sequences, with around 30% found just once. The CDR3 loop spans 15 amino acids. Trimming pared 3 bases from V and 3 bases from J, leaving 14 bases between. The sequence was obtained from a boy less than two years old who had a stem cell transplant for SCID, so the T cells may come from the graft donor. The sample in question was PBMCs, mostly from graft donor cells, obtained 360 days after TCRalphabeta/CD19-depleted stem cell transplant. The genes are TRBV12-3 or TRBV12-4 and TRBJ1-2; D call uncertain. The DNA for the CDR3 is TGTGCCAGCAGTTTCGCGTCACGATACCACTATGGCTACACCTTC. It encodes CASSFASRYHYGYTF.